The 27 T cell receptor beta chains in this list originate from one sample, sequenced in a study of T-cell reconstitution after alpha-beta-depleted transplantation in children. Unique molecular identifiers featured in how the TCRbeta library was prepared. MiXCR, applied by TCRdb to the PCR reads, yields one record per CDR3 protein. Among about 78,000 distinct CDR3 sequences listed, 14% were seen once. Sequenced material: PBMCs, mostly from graft donor cells, taken 180 days after TCRalphabeta/CD19-depleted stem cell transplant. The origin of the receptors is a male patient aged 2-10 years who had a stem cell transplant for acute lymphoblastic leukemia, so the T cells may come from the graft donor.

This rearrangement joins TRBV4-3 to TRBJ1-1, with 7 bases aligning to TRBD1. Germline CDR1 is LGHNA and CDR2 is YSLEER. The CDR3 is 15 residues long. Germline trimming cut 0 bases from V and 5 bases from J; bases unmatched to any gene: 6. CDR3 sequence reads: CASSQEGRGRTEAFF. The DNA of the CDR3 is TGCGCCAGCAGCCAAGAGGGAAGGGGGCGGACTGAAGCTTTCTTT.

This clonotype was observed a few times. This chain connects TRBV20-1 to TRBJ1-6; maybe TRBD1 (5 bases). The V and J ends lost 0 bases and 10 bases respectively, with 19 bases between them. The CDR3 consists of 16 residues. Germline V gives CDR1 DFQATT, CDR2 SNEGSKA (reference sequence). The CDR3 DNA reads as TGCAGTGCTAGAGAAATTCACAGGTCTGACGGCTCACCCCTCCACTTT. It specifies CSAREIHRSDGSPLHF.

On this clonotype: At one end the junction does not follow the germline gene, possibly because of a read error. The rearrangement joins TRBV7-2 to TRBJ1-1; D is unclear. The CDR3 sequence is 15 residues long. Germline CDR1 is SGHTA and CDR2 is FQGNSA. CDR3 DNA: TGTGCCAGCAGCTTAGACTTGGCCTTGAACGCTGAAGCTTTCTTT. Translated, it gives CASSLDLALNAEAFF.

The chain joins TRBV20-1 to TRBJ2-3; tentatively, D is TRBD2 (5 bases). The germline V gene has CDR1 DFQATT and CDR2 SNEGSKA (reference sequence). The CDR3 is made up of 15 amino acids. The ends were cut back, 5 bases at V and 3 bases at J, with 18 bases in the middle. CDR3 region: CSAHRRPGRTDTQYF. As DNA, the CDR3 is TGCAGTGCTCACCGCCGGCCGGGGAGAACAGATACGCAGTATTTT.

This clonotype was seen a handful of times. The germline gene is not matched at one end of the junction; a read error may be the cause. The CDR3 loop is CSASEGARAF. The CDR3 coding sequence is TGCAGTGCTAGCGAGGGGGCGAGGGCCTTC. The chain combines TRBV20-1 with TRBJ1-2; 7 nucleotides agree with TRBD1. The CDR3 covers 10 residues. CDR1 and CDR2 from the germline V gene are DFQATT and SNEGSKA (reference sequence).

The V and J genes are TRBV20-1 and TRBJ2-7, with 15 bases matching TRBD2. Germline values: CDR1 DFQATT, CDR2 SNEGSKA (reference sequence). The CDR3 is 15 residues long. The V and J ends lost 3 bases and 3 bases, in that order; junction bases with no gene match: 3. DNA of the CDR3: TGCAGTGCTAGGGGACTAGCGGGGGGAGGCTACGAGCAGTACTTC. Translation: CSARGLAGGGYEQYF.

This clonotype appeared once. This sequence joins TRBV28 and TRBJ2-7; TRBD1 aligns across 8 bases. Losses at the gene ends were 5 bases for V and 2 bases for J; bases not matched to a gene: 5. This CDR3 has 14 amino acids. The germline CDR1 and CDR2 sequences are MDHEN and SYDVKM. In DNA, the CDR3 is TGTGCCAGCAGTCCAGGGACAGGAACCTACGAGCAGTACTTC. It specifies CASSPGTGTYEQYF.

J is TRBJ2-2 and V is TRBV7-6, with a weak D call TRBD2 (6 bases). The V gene's germline CDR1 is SGHVS and CDR2 FNYEAQ. V was clipped by 1 base and J by 7 bases, with 16 bases between them. The CDR3 covers 16 residues. CDR3 in amino acids: CASSLVSGQGFGELFF. The CDR3 nucleotides are TGTGCCAGCAGCTTAGTGAGCGGGCAGGGCTTCGGGGAGCTGTTTTTT.

The chain employs TRBV4-1 and TRBJ2-3, with no clear D. The V gene's germline CDR1 is MGHRA and CDR2 YSYEKL. The V end was cut by 1 base, the J end by 0 bases, with 5 bases between. The CDR3 runs 14 residues. CDR3 DNA sequence: TGCGCCAGCAGCCAAGTAGGCAGCACAGATACGCAGTATTTT. Encoded protein: CASSQVGSTDTQYF.

This clonotype was recorded a few times. The chain carries TRBV20-1 and TRBJ2-1; 8 bases map to TRBD2. Germline-derived CDR1 and CDR2 are DFQATT and SNEGSKA (reference sequence). The CDR3 has 16 amino acids. V shed 6 bases, J shed 6 bases, and the junction held 16 bases outside the gene matches. CDR3 sequence: CSATVLGSGRANEQFF. CDR3 nucleotide sequence: TGCAGTGCCACCGTCCTTGGGAGCGGGAGAGCCAATGAGCAGTTCTTC.

This clonotype was picked up a small number of times. The rearrangement uses TRBV15 and TRBJ1-5; a possible D gene is TRBD1 (6 bases). V was clipped by 0 bases and J by 8 bases, with 14 bases between them. CDR1 is LNHNV, CDR2 YYDKDF, per germline (reference sequence). The CDR3 totals 15 residues. In nucleotides, the CDR3 is TGTGCCACCAGCAGAGATCCGGGACATTTAAAGCCCCAGCATTTT. It specifies CATSRDPGHLKPQHF.

The table lists this clonotype with a few counts. The rearrangement uses TRBV5-1 and TRBJ1-1; unclear D gene. The germline CDR1 and CDR2 sequences are SGHRS and YFSETQ. CDR3 size: 14 residues. V lost 4 bases and J 2 bases, leaving 12 bases between the germline ends. CDR3 loop: CASSPFGANTEAFF. Written as DNA, the CDR3 is TGCGCCAGCAGCCCCTTCGGCGCAAACACTGAAGCTTTCTTT. Full variable domain (rest looked up from reference TRBV5-1 and TRBJ1-1): KAGVTQTPRYLIKTRGQQVTLSCSPISGHRSVSWYQQTPGQGLQFLFEYFSETQRNKGNFPGRFSGRQFSNSRSEMNVSTLELGDSALYLCASSPFGANTEAFFGQGTRLTVV.

The CDR3 is CAISGTPPYEQYF. CDR3 DNA: TGTGCCATCAGTGGGACACCTCCCTACGAGCAGTACTTC. The rearrangement joins TRBV10-3 to TRBJ2-7; TRBD1 might be the D (5 bases). CDR1 ENHRY and CDR2 SYGVKD come from the germline V gene. The CDR3 sequence is 13 residues long. Between the trimmed V and J ends, which lost 4 bases and 2 bases, there was a span of 9 bases.

This clonotype was counted only a few times. The CDR3 reads CASSLGDRVHSPLHF. CDR3 sequence (DNA): TGTGCCAGCAGCTTAGGGGACAGGGTGCATTCACCCCTCCACTTT. V usage is TRBV7-2 and J usage is TRBJ1-6, with 9 bases matching TRBD1. The germline V gene has CDR1 SGHTA and CDR2 FQGNSA. Trimming removed 1 base from V and 8 bases from J; junction bases left unmatched: 3. The CDR3 runs 15 residues. Complete variable domain (other parts from reference TRBV7-2 and TRBJ1-6): GAGVSQSPSNKVTEKGKDVELRCDPISGHTALYWYRQSLGQGLEFLIYFQGNSAPDKSGLPSDRFSAERTGGSVSTLTIQRTQQEDSAVYLCASSLGDRVHSPLHFGNGTRLTVT.

J is TRBJ2-1 and V is TRBV5-1, with unresolved D. Germline loops: CDR1 SGHRS, CDR2 YFSETQ. Trimming left V 1 base short and J 0 bases short, with 14 bases between. The CDR3 is 17 residues long. CDR3 residues: CASSLPETKSSYNEQFF. The CDR3 DNA reads as TGCGCCAGCAGCTTGCCAGAGACCAAAAGCTCCTACAATGAGCAGTTCTTC.

This clonotype has at least ten counts. The chain carries TRBV6-1 and TRBJ1-2; D not resolved. The ends were cut back, 6 bases at V and 4 bases at J, with 15 bases in the middle. Germline V lookup: CDR1 MNHNS, CDR2 SASEGT. This CDR3 region has 14 residues. This CDR3 is CASSVGGRFYGYTF. The DNA for the CDR3 is TGTGCCAGCAGCGTCGGAGGCAGATTCTATGGCTACACCTTC.

Comments on this clonotype: The junction shows a germline mismatch at one end, possibly a read error. The chain has TRBV24-1 and TRBJ1-6; no reliable D call. The CDR3 covers 14 residues. CDR1 and CDR2 (germline): KGHDR, SFDVKD. The CDR3 DNA reads TGTGCCACCAATGATAATAGCGGTAATTCACCCCTCCACTTT. It codes for CATNDNSGNSPLHF.

A single count supports this clonotype. The rearrangement joins TRBV12-3 or TRBV12-4 to TRBJ2-7, with 11 nucleotides matching TRBD1. The CDR3 is 15 amino acids. After removal of 6 bases from V and 7 bases from J, the junction contained 11 bases not matched to a gene. CDR3 sequence reads: CASRPPGQGGWEQYF. In DNA, the CDR3 is TGTGCCAGCAGACCTCCGGGACAGGGGGGATGGGAGCAGTACTTC.

The chain has TRBV6-5 and TRBJ1-2; the match to TRBD1 covers 8 bases. The CDR3 covers 16 residues. From germline, CDR1 is MNHEY and CDR2 SVGAGI. V dropped 4 bases and J dropped 1; count of bases not matched to a gene: 8. The CDR3 protein is CASSSLPGGINYGYTF. DNA for the CDR3: TGTGCCAGCAGTTCGCTGCCAGGGGGCATTAACTATGGCTACACCTTC.

This rearrangement joins TRBV12-3 or TRBV12-4 to TRBJ2-2; TRBD2 matches at 9 bases. The CDR3 is 14 amino acids. V lost 6 bases, J lost 7 bases, and 6 bases stayed unmatched. In nucleotides, the CDR3 is TGTGCCAGCAGCCTGGGACTAGCAGGCGGGGAGCTGTTTTTT. Translation: CASSLGLAGGELFF.

This clonotype was observed at least ten times. The chain employs TRBV20-1 and TRBJ2-5; no clear D gene. CDR1 is DFQATT and CDR2 is SNEGSKA in the germline V gene (reference sequence). The CDR3 contains 12 residues. Trimming removed 6 bases at V and 1 base at J, with 9 bases between. The CDR3 region is CSARRGQETQYF. The CDR3 DNA sequence: TGCAGTGCCCGCCGAGGCCAAGAGACCCAGTACTTC.

The J gene is TRBJ2-3, the V gene TRBV9; tentatively, D is TRBD2 (5 bases). Per the germline V gene, CDR1 is SGDLS and CDR2 is YYNGEE. CDR3 length: 15 residues. Trimming shortened V by 4 bases and J by 2 bases, and 14 bases separated the two germline ends. The CDR3 protein is CASSILRTDTDTQYF. CDR3 nucleotide sequence: TGTGCCAGCAGCATACTAAGGACTGACACAGATACGCAGTATTTT.

This clonotype was seen only a few times. This chain connects TRBV24-1 to TRBJ2-7; D is uncertain. The CDR3 contains 9 residues. V lost 10 bases and J lost 3, with 3 bases in between. CDR1 and CDR2 (germline): KGHDR, SFDVKD. CDR3 amino acids: CATHYEQYF. The CDR3 bases are TGTGCCACACACTACGAGCAGTACTTC.

J is TRBJ1-4 and V is TRBV7-2; 7 bases are shared with TRBD1. Germline trimming cut 2 bases from V and 7 bases from J; bases unmatched to any gene: 7. There are 15 residues in the CDR3. Germline V lookup: CDR1 SGHTA, CDR2 FQGNSA. The chain's CDR3 is CASSLLAGGSEKLFF. In nucleotides, the CDR3 is TGTGCCAGCAGCTTATTGGCAGGGGGAAGTGAAAAACTGTTTTTT.

This clonotype was counted between two and nine times. In DNA, the CDR3 is TGTGCCAGCACCCAGAACAGGGTTATTGGAAAGACCCAGTACTTC. Translating gives CASTQNRVIGKTQYF. V gene TRBV6-1 combines with J gene TRBJ2-5; D possibly corresponds to TRBD1 (6 bases). This CDR3 region has 15 residues. Germline V gene lookup returns CDR1 MNHNS and CDR2 SASEGT. Deletions cut 7 bases from V and 6 bases from J, with 21 bases between.

This clonotype has a handful of counts. The chain is built from TRBV9 and TRBJ2-2; unclear D gene. The germline V gene encodes CDR1 SGDLS and CDR2 YYNGEE. V was pared by 0 bases and J by 4 bases, with 10 bases between. This CDR3 comprises 15 residues. The CDR3 bases are TGTGCCAGCAGCGTAGGTACCCCGAGCACCGGGGAGCTGTTTTTT. Translation: CASSVGTPSTGELFF.

The chain couples TRBV7-9 to TRBJ2-1, with D hard to call. The CDR3 extends over 12 amino acids. Germline CDR1 and CDR2: SEHNR and FQNEAQ (reference sequence). Trimming removed 1 base from V and 3 bases from J, with 1 base in between. The DNA of the CDR3 is TGTGCCAGCAGCTTAGTCTACAATGAGCAGTTCTTC. This codes for CASSLVYNEQFF.